The TCR beta chain under discussion was sequenced for a study of T cell clonality in common variable immunodeficiency. This clone was seen ten or more times. Its antigen is currently unknown. The CDR3 goes on 3 residues after the read ends, and that part is filled in from the germline J gene. Study results and limitations: Fewer deletions and N-nucleotide insertions were reportedly seen in common variable immunodeficiency TCR beta sequences.

The CDR3 extends over 15 amino acids. Germline assignment: CDR1 MNHEY and CDR2 SVGEGT. Losses at the gene ends were 6 bases for V and 0 bases for J; bases not matched to a gene: 2. Produced via immunoSEQ multiplex PCR; TCRdb's table is partial and in-frame only. The record shows roughly 60,000 clones for this sample, with no singletons present. Caucasian heritage predominated among both patients and controls. Blood samples were heparinized, about 4.5 to 9 ml per donor. Sample: peripheral blood mononuclear cells. The TCR comes from a person aged 18 to 75 in good health. The chain couples TRBV6-2 or TRBV6-3 to TRBJ2-1; 10 nucleotides agree with TRBD2. This CDR3 reads CASRIAGGSYNEQFF. The sequenced CDR3 bases are TGTGCCAGCAGAATAGCGGGAGGCTCCTACAATGAG.